This is a list of T cell receptor beta chains from one sample in a study of identical twins. One entry per CDR3 protein, called by TCRdb with MiXCR from the 5' RACE reads. In the table there are roughly 690,000 distinct CDR3 sequences, 21% of which are singletons. This same sample was also taken into another study, of T cells expressing NK-cell markers.

The sample consisted of PBMCs. These receptors came from a woman under 30 in good health. CDR3s include the opening cysteine and the closing phenylalanine or tryptophan. The D gene is left open where the match is weak. Clone sizes are given selectively: once, few, many, or a class where the clone is expanded.

cdr3_length clone_size j_call v_call d_call cdr3_nt cdr3_aa
13 . TRBJ1-1 TRBV9 . TGTGCCAGCAGCGCCACCTCAGGTAATGAAGCTTTCTTT CASSATSGNEAFF
16 many TRBJ1-6 TRBV6-1 . TGTGCCAGCAGCGAAGGGAGGAGCTCCTATAATTCACCCCTCCACTTT CASSEGRSSYNSPLHF
15 few TRBJ2-3 TRBV20-1 TRBD2 TGCAGTGCTAGAACGCTAGCGGGAGTCACAGATACGCAGTATTTT CSARTLAGVTDTQYF
12 . TRBJ2-6 TRBV20-1 . TGCAGTGCTTGGTCCGGGGCCAACGTCCTGACTTTC CSAWSGANVLTF
16 . TRBJ1-1 TRBV12-3/TRBV12-4 . TGTGCCAGCAGTTTACGTGGACGGGGACGAAGAACTGAAGCTTTCTTT CASSLRGRGRRTEAFF
16 . TRBJ2-2 TRBV6-2/TRBV6-3 . TGTGCCAGCGGACTGTTGGGGAATTCGAACACCGGGGAGCTGTTTTTT CASGLLGNSNTGELFF
17 few TRBJ2-7 TRBV9 . TGTGCCAGCAGCGTAGGGGCGATGGGGGACGGCCCCTACGAGCAGTACTTC CASSVGAMGDGPYEQYF
18 . TRBJ2-5 TRBV21-1 . TGTGCCAGCAGCAAAGCGCTCGTCCCGGGACAGGGGGGAGAGACCCAGTACTTC CASSKALVPGQGGETQYF
18 few TRBJ2-4 TRBV5-1 TRBD1 TGCGCCAGCAGCTTGGTAGTGGGACAGGGGTCAGCCAAAAACATTCAGTACTTC CASSLVVGQGSAKNIQYF
17 . TRBJ2-6 TRBV2 . TGTGCCAGCAGAAGCTCCGGATTTAATCCCGGGGCCAACGTCCTGACTTTC CASRSSGFNPGANVLTF
19 . TRBJ2-4 TRBV28 . TGTGCCAGCAGTTTATCCCTGACAGACAAACTAAAGGCCAAAAACATTCAGTACTTC CASSLSLTDKLKAKNIQYF
15 few TRBJ1-2 TRBV10-3 . TGTGCCATCAGTGCAACATTCTCGTTAGAGGATGGCTACACCTTC CAISATFSLEDGYTF
13 few TRBJ2-7 TRBV20-1 TRBD1 TGCAGTGCCGTCCGGGACAGGACCTACGAGCAGTACTTC CSAVRDRTYEQYF
15 . TRBJ2-3 TRBV25-1 TRBD2 TGTGCCAGCAGTTCACTAGCGGGGGAACGGGATACGCAGTATTTT CASSSLAGERDTQYF
15 few TRBJ1-2 TRBV7-9 . TGTGCCAGCAGCTTAATGATTGGGATACCCTATGGCTACACCTTC CASSLMIGIPYGYTF
13 . TRBJ1-2 TRBV27 . TGTGCCAGCAGTTTAGCACTAGGGTATGGCTACACCTTC CASSLALGYGYTF
14 many TRBJ2-1 TRBV20-1 . TGCAGTGCCACCCACGACTACCCCTACAATGAGCAGTTCTTC CSATHDYPYNEQFF
14 . TRBJ1-5 TRBV20-1 TRBD1 TGCAGTGCCACCTCCACAGGGGAGGTACAGCCCCAGCATTTT CSATSTGEVQPQHF
14 . TRBJ2-7 TRBV5-1 . TGCGCCAGCAGCTTGGCCGTAACCACCTACGAGCAGTACTTC CASSLAVTTYEQYF
15 . TRBJ2-1 TRBV25-1 . TGTGCCAGCAGTGGGGACTCGAGCTCCTACAATGAGCAGTTCTTC CASSGDSSSYNEQFF
12 many TRBJ2-5 TRBV7-2 TRBD2 TGTGCCAGCAGCTTCCAACTAGCGCCCCAGTACTTC CASSFQLAPQYF
15 . TRBJ2-1 TRBV10-1 TRBD2 TGCGCCAGCAGTTGGACTAGCGGGGCTTCCGGTGAGCAGTTCTTC CASSWTSGASGEQFF
13 many TRBJ2-1 TRBV29-1 . TGCAGCATCACTGGCCCGGGCAACAATGAGCAGTTCTTC CSITGPGNNEQFF
14 . TRBJ2-1 TRBV29-1 TRBD2 TGCAGCGCAAGACTAGCGGGAGGGGGCAATGAGCAGTTCTTC CSARLAGGGNEQFF
14 . TRBJ2-1 TRBV5-8 TRBD2 TGTGCCAGCAGCCCCAGGACTAGCGGACTCTCCCAGTTCTTC CASSPRTSGLSQFF
12 many TRBJ2-5 TRBV2 TRBD2 TGTGCCAGCATTACCTCCGGGACTAGGAAGTACTTC CASITSGTRKYF
15 few TRBJ2-1 TRBV20-1 . TGCAGTGCGGGAGGAACTAAAAGCCCCTACAATGAGCAGTTCTTC CSAGGTKSPYNEQFF
16 few TRBJ2-1 TRBV5-6 . TGTGCCAGCAGCGTGACAGGTCTGGGGGACTACAATGAGCAGTTCTTC CASSVTGLGDYNEQFF
15 . TRBJ2-1 TRBV21-1 . TGTGCCAGCAGCAAAACGGCTAGCGGTTACAATGAGCAGTTCTTC CASSKTASGYNEQFF
13 few TRBJ2-5 TRBV7-9 . TGTGCCAGCGGGCTGACTCCTCAAGAGACCCAGTACTTC CASGLTPQETQYF